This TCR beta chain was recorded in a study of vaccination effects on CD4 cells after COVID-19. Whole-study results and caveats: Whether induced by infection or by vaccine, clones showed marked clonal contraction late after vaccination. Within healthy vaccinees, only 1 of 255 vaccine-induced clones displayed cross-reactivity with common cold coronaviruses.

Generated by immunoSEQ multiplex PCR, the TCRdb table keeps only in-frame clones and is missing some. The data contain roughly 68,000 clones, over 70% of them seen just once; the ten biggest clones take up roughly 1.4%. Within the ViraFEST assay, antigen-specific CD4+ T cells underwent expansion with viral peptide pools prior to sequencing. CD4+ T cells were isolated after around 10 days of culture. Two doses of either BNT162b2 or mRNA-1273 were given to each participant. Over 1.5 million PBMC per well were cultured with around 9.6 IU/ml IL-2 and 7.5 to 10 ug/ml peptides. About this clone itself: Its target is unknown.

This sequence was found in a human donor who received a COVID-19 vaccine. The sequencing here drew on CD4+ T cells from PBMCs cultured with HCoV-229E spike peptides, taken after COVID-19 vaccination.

The CDR3 spells CAWSLGLGGHNEQFF. The CDR3, as DNA: TGTGCCTGGAGTTTAGGGCTGGGAGGACACAATGAGCAGTTCTTC. The chain has TRBV30 and TRBJ2-1; tentative D call: TRBD2 (6 bases). Germline V lookup: CDR1 GTSNPN, CDR2 SVGIG (reference sequence). The CDR3 is 15 amino acids. V was clipped by 2 bases and J by 5 bases, with 16 bases between them.